A selection of T cell receptor beta chains follows, all from one sample in a study of a mutant IDH1 vaccine in newly diagnosed glioma. Which antigens these TCRs recognize remains unknown. The repertoire was sequenced with immunoSEQ multiplex PCR; TCRdb's copy has only in-frame clones and lacks some. The data show 30,000 to 35,000 clones, roughly 89% seen once. The sequenced sample was PBMCs, obtained from a glioma patient whose treatment included an IDH1 peptide vaccine. These receptors were taken from a man in his forties with glioma. Each CDR3 is given without its conserved first and last residue. Each record gives: J gene, V gene, CDR3 protein.

j_gene: TRBJ1-4
v_gene: TRBV6-6
CDR3aa: ASSQETGVGEKLF

j_gene: TRBJ2-2
v_gene: TRBV25-1
CDR3aa: ASSESRADTYTGELF

j_gene: TRBJ1-4
v_gene: TRBV2
CDR3aa: ASTGYTNEKLF

j_gene: TRBJ2-2
v_gene: TRBV28
CDR3aa: ASSQGGGRPTGELF

j_gene: TRBJ1-2
v_gene: TRBV2
CDR3aa: ASVGGRGYT

j_gene: TRBJ2-1
v_gene: TRBV7-2
CDR3aa: ASGASGGINEQF

j_gene: TRBJ1-4
v_gene: TRBV15
CDR3aa: ATSRDFQARTREEKLF

j_gene: TRBJ2-3
v_gene: TRBV30
CDR3aa: AWTPSTDTQY

j_gene: TRBJ1-1
v_gene: TRBV7-9
CDR3aa: ASSLHGGTGYTEAF

j_gene: TRBJ2-4
v_gene: TRBV5-1
CDR3aa: ASSLVGGANIQY

j_gene: TRBJ2-5
v_gene: TRBV6-5
CDR3aa: ASNAGDMGETQY

j_gene: TRBJ2-1
v_gene: TRBV11-2
CDR3aa: ASSRIQIIEQF

j_gene: TRBJ2-2
v_gene: TRBV7-6
CDR3aa: ASSPRGDTGELF

j_gene: TRBJ2-1
v_gene: TRBV9
CDR3aa: ASSVGGSDLNEQF

j_gene: TRBJ1-2
v_gene: TRBV28
CDR3aa: ASSLLARGYT

j_gene: TRBJ2-7
v_gene: TRBV7-2
CDR3aa: ASSSIRSSYEQY

j_gene: TRBJ1-1
v_gene: TRBV5-4
CDR3aa: ASSFGNSRGSLAF

j_gene: TRBJ1-1
v_gene: TRBV14
CDR3aa: ASSPNRGANTEAF

j_gene: TRBJ2-7
v_gene: TRBV2
CDR3aa: ASRPGLLNCEQY

j_gene: TRBJ1-5
v_gene: TRBV9
CDR3aa: ASSVDGTPQPQH

j_gene: TRBJ1-2
v_gene: TRBV6-1
CDR3aa: ASSDGWDRVKYGYT

j_gene: TRBJ2-3
v_gene: TRBV5-1
CDR3aa: ASSLERGTTDTQY

j_gene: TRBJ2-2
v_gene: TRBV4-1
CDR3aa: ASSQDQRVRLNTGELF

j_gene: TRBJ1-4
v_gene: TRBV7-9
CDR3aa: ASSPQGSVPNEKLF

j_gene: TRBJ1-6
v_gene: TRBV6-6
CDR3aa: ASSGNGVSPLH

j_gene: TRBJ1-1
v_gene: TRBV6-6
CDR3aa: ASRGRGLDTEAF

j_gene: TRBJ1-2
v_gene: TRBV4-1
CDR3aa: ASSQDPQGWYGYT

j_gene: TRBJ2-1
v_gene: TRBV7-6
CDR3aa: ASSRGVRSYNEQF

j_gene: TRBJ1-5
v_gene: TRBV7-9
CDR3aa: ASGTDNQPQH

j_gene: TRBJ2-3
v_gene: TRBV4-1
CDR3aa: ASSQSQRPSTDTQY

j_gene: TRBJ2-5
v_gene: TRBV29-1
CDR3aa: SVDPVQETQY

j_gene: TRBJ1-5
v_gene: TRBV4-1
CDR3aa: ASSRQGSNQPQH

j_gene: TRBJ1-3
v_gene: TRBV15
CDR3aa: ATSRDRGGGNTIY

j_gene: TRBJ2-4
v_gene: TRBV27
CDR3aa: ASSLRRDSKNIQY

j_gene: TRBJ2-5
v_gene: TRBV28
CDR3aa: ASSRGHGQETQY

j_gene: TRBJ1-2
v_gene: TRBV5-8
CDR3aa: ASSLRMNYGYT

j_gene: TRBJ1-6
v_gene: TRBV28
CDR3aa: GSGRQYNSPLH

j_gene: TRBJ2-7
v_gene: TRBV11-2
CDR3aa: ASSFPRERGEQY

j_gene: TRBJ2-3
v_gene: TRBV11-2
CDR3aa: ASSSRGGLADPFSDTQY

j_gene: TRBJ2-5
v_gene: TRBV29-1
CDR3aa: SATLVQETQY